Below, 24 T cell receptor beta chains from the same sample are listed, as sequenced in a study of vaccination and CD4 T cells after COVID-19. Cultured CD4+ T cell DNA underwent sequencing with the Oncomine TCR Beta short-read assay. MiXCR was run by TCRdb on the PCR reads, yielding one entry per CDR3 protein. The sample has about 13,000 distinct CDR3 sequences, roughly 70% seen once; the top ten hold around a third. No antigen is known for these receptors. Treatment here: roughly ten-day PBMC culture with coronavirus spike peptide pools or control peptides (ViraFEST assay). Material: CD4+ T cells from blood, cultured in vitro. The source of these receptors is a human donor who had recovered from COVID-19.

The CDR3 DNA sequence: TGCAGTGCTAGAGATCGACTAGCGGGAGGACTGCAAGAGACCCAGTACTTC. Encoded protein: CSARDRLAGGLQETQYF. V usage is TRBV20-1 and J usage is TRBJ2-5; TRBD2 agrees at 13 bases. J lost 2 bases, V lost 0 bases, and 6 bases had no gene match. Germline CDR1 and CDR2: DFQATT and SNEGSKA (reference sequence). This CDR3 has 17 residues.

The rearrangement joins TRBV6-1 to TRBJ1-1; 10 bases match TRBD1. The CDR3 length is 17 residues. Per germline, CDR1 MNHNS and CDR2 SASEGT. J was trimmed by 1 base and V by 6 bases; bases with no gene match: 11. CDR3 DNA: TGTGCCAGCAGGGCCTACGGGACAGGGGTTGGGAACACTGAAGCTTTCTTT. Its translation: CASRAYGTGVGNTEAFF.

The rearrangement uses TRBV6-7 and TRBJ2-7; D is unresolved. TRBV6-7 is an ORF, and what it does is uncertain. The CDR3 loop spans 11 amino acids. The CDR3 DNA reads TGTTCGAGAATGTTCTACCACGAGCAGTACTTC. Translated, it gives CSRMFYHEQYF.

V usage is TRBV19 and J usage is TRBJ1-5, with a possible D match to TRBD1 (6 bases). Trimming stripped 10 bases from V and 0 bases from J, with 19 bases between. The V gene's germline CDR1 is LNHDA and CDR2 SQIVND (reference sequence). The CDR3 sequence is 16 residues long. The CDR3 DNA reads TGTGCCATTACACCCAGGGGAAAATATAGCAATCAGCCCCAGCATTTT. It codes for CAITPRGKYSNQPQHF.

The genes are TRBV7-2 and TRBJ1-6; unclear D gene. V lost 4 bases and J 5 bases, leaving 9 bases between the germline ends. Germline CDR1 reads SGHTA; CDR2 reads FQGNSA. This CDR3 is 14 amino acids long. In nucleotides, the CDR3 is TGTGCCAGCAGCTCGCGGGCAAATAATTCACCCCTCCACTTT. It codes for CASSSRANNSPLHF.

The chain couples TRBV10-3 to TRBJ2-5, with D perhaps matching TRBD1 or TRBD2 (5 bases each). V was trimmed by 4 bases and J by 5 bases, leaving 5 bases between them. CDR3 length: 11 residues. Germline assignment: CDR1 ENHRY and CDR2 SYGVKD. In DNA, the CDR3 is TGTGCCATCAGTGGGGGGGAGACCCAGTACTTC. Its protein product is CAISGGETQYF.

The gene calls are TRBV20-1 and TRBJ1-5; 9 nucleotides agree with TRBD1. The CDR3 covers 13 residues. Germline V gene lookup returns CDR1 DFQATT and CDR2 SNEGSKA (reference sequence). V was clipped by 1 base and J by 5 bases; unmatched bases: 0. CDR3 in DNA: TGCAGTGCTAGAGGGGACAGGGATCAGCCCCAGCATTTT. Protein product: CSARGDRDQPQHF.

This clonotype showed up just a few times. The chain has TRBV15 and TRBJ1-1, with D possibly being TRBD1 (6 bases). V lost 0 bases and J 0 bases, leaving 14 bases between the germline ends. Germline values: CDR1 LNHNV, CDR2 YYDKDF (reference sequence). The CDR3 runs 17 residues. The DNA of the CDR3 is TGTGCCACCAGCAGAGATTTAAGCGGGGGCCTGAACACTGAAGCTTTCTTT. Its translation: CATSRDLSGGLNTEAFF.

The chain joins TRBV30 to TRBJ1-5; D remains ambiguous. V lost 4 bases and J lost 6, with 13 bases in between. The length of the CDR3 is 13 residues. Germline CDR1 is GTSNPN and CDR2 is SVGIG (reference sequence). The DNA for the CDR3 is TGTGCCTGGAACTTAGGGCGCGGTCAGCCCCAGCATTTT. Protein product: CAWNLGRGQPQHF.

This chain joins TRBV27 and TRBJ2-3; 9 bases fit TRBD2. Looked up from germline, CDR1 is MNHEY and CDR2 is SMNVEV (reference sequence). This CDR3 is 21 amino acids long. V dropped 6 bases and J dropped 0; count of bases not matched to a gene: 22. CDR3 loop: CASRPTSWDGRLAVSTDTQYF. The CDR3, as DNA: TGTGCCAGCAGGCCCACATCTTGGGACGGACGACTAGCGGTTAGCACAGATACGCAGTATTTT.

The chain uses TRBV20-1 and TRBJ1-5, with D unresolved. This CDR3 spans 14 amino acids. Germline CDR1 DFQATT, CDR2 SNEGSKA (reference sequence). The V end lost 1 base, the J end lost 0 bases, and 7 bases lay between the germline ends. CDR3 in amino acids: CSARVRNSNQPQHF. Written as DNA, the CDR3 is TGCAGTGCTAGAGTACGAAATAGCAATCAGCCCCAGCATTTT.

The chain carries TRBV7-2 and TRBJ1-1, with a weak D call TRBD1 (6 bases). Germline CDR1 reads SGHTA; CDR2 reads FQGNSA. This CDR3 region has 15 residues. With 7 bases removed from V and 4 bases from J, the gap between germline ends came to 19 bases. CDR3 coding DNA: TGTGCCAGCACCAAATCATGGGGGGCCGGCACTGAAGCTTTCTTT. Its translation is CASTKSWGAGTEAFF.

This clonotype was recorded only once. The rearrangement joins TRBV12-3 or TRBV12-4 to TRBJ2-5, with D perhaps matching TRBD1 (7 bases). V lost 4 bases and J lost 5, with 17 bases in between. The CDR3 sequence is 15 residues long. The CDR3 sequence: CASSSRGVLSETQYF. CDR3 DNA: TGTGCCAGCAGTTCCAGGGGGGTTCTCTCCGAGACCCAGTACTTC.

This sequence joins TRBV7-8 and TRBJ1-5; D not resolved. V was clipped by 2 bases and J by 3 bases, with 14 bases between them. The germline gives CDR1 SGHVS, CDR2 FQNEAQ. This CDR3 spans 16 amino acids. The CDR3 loop reads CASSLSTVPNNQPQHF. In nucleotides, the CDR3 is TGTGCCAGCAGCTTATCAACGGTGCCTAACAATCAGCCCCAGCATTTT.

The chain combines TRBV24-1 with TRBJ1-5, with D perhaps TRBD1 (6 bases). CDR3 length: 17 residues. With 3 bases removed from V and 3 bases from J, the gap between germline ends came to 17 bases. Germline CDR1 and CDR2: KGHDR and SFDVKD. Here the CDR3 reads CATSDAQGPSDNQPQHF. In DNA form, the CDR3 reads TGTGCCACCAGTGATGCACAGGGCCCATCCGACAATCAGCCCCAGCATTTT.

The genes are TRBV6-1 and TRBJ1-5; the D gene is possibly TRBD1 (6 bases). The CDR3 sequence is 13 residues long. Deletions cut 8 bases from V and 1 base from J, with 9 bases between. Germline CDR1 is MNHNS and CDR2 is SASEGT. Here the CDR3 DNA reads TGTGCCAGCGGGAGGGGGAGCAATCAGCCCCAGCATTTT. It translates to CASGRGSNQPQHF.

The chain is built from TRBV4-3 and TRBJ2-1; 11 bases map to TRBD1. The germline V gene encodes CDR1 LGHNA and CDR2 YSLEER. With 2 bases clipped from V and 3 bases from J, the junction kept 3 bases outside the gene matches. The CDR3 runs to 16 residues. This CDR3 reads CASSQSGTGGYNEQFF. The CDR3 DNA follows: TGCGCCAGCAGCCAATCCGGGACAGGGGGCTACAATGAGCAGTTCTTC.

The chain recombines TRBV20-1 with TRBJ2-7; 7 bases fit TRBD2. V lost 3 bases to trimming and J lost 0 bases; unmatched junction nucleotides: 5. The length of the CDR3 is 14 residues. The germline CDR1 and CDR2 sequences are DFQATT and SNEGSKA (reference sequence). The CDR3 nucleotides read TGCAGTGCTAGTTTTTCGGGGGGCTCCTACGAGCAGTACTTC. It yields the protein CSASFSGGSYEQYF.

This clonotype was observed a handful of times. The chain has TRBV20-1 and TRBJ2-3; TRBD2 is a possible D gene (5 bases). The CDR3 is 16 residues long. The germline CDR1 and CDR2 sequences are DFQATT and SNEGSKA (reference sequence). With 0 bases removed from V and 0 bases from J, the gap between germline ends came to 13 bases. CDR3 amino acids: CSARDSGDPSTDTQYF. Written as DNA, the CDR3 is TGCAGTGCTAGAGATTCCGGGGATCCCAGCACAGATACGCAGTATTTT.

The chain combines TRBV12-3 or TRBV12-4 with TRBJ1-1; D gene uncertain. The CDR3 spans 14 residues. Trimming left V 6 bases short and J 6 bases short, with 17 bases between. CDR3 in amino acids: CASRLFPRTPEAFF. In DNA, the CDR3 is TGTGCCAGCAGGTTATTCCCGAGGACGCCTGAAGCTTTCTTT.

The V and J genes are TRBV7-9 and TRBJ2-7, with 12 bases that match TRBD2. CDR1 SEHNR and CDR2 FQNEAQ come from the germline V gene (reference sequence). V lost 6 bases, J lost 0 bases, and 12 bases stayed unmatched. The CDR3 consists of 18 residues. The CDR3 sequence is CASRTGPSGRASSYEQYF. CDR3 DNA sequence: TGTGCCAGCAGGACTGGACCTAGCGGGAGGGCTAGCTCCTACGAGCAGTACTTC.

The chain combines TRBV20-1 with TRBJ1-5; 9 bases match TRBD1. This CDR3 is 16 amino acids long. The germline CDR1 and CDR2 sequences are DFQATT and SNEGSKA (reference sequence). V lost 3 bases, J lost 1 base, and 7 bases stayed unmatched. The CDR3 loop is CSASRGTGSSNQPQHF. Written as DNA, the CDR3 is TGCAGTGCTAGTAGGGGGACAGGGAGCAGCAATCAGCCCCAGCATTTT.

The V gene is TRBV28, the J gene TRBJ2-4; D call uncertain. Germline CDR1 MDHEN, CDR2 SYDVKM. The CDR3 is 17 residues long. V gave up 5 bases and J gave up 2 bases, with 19 bases separating them. The CDR3 nucleotides read TGTGCCAGCAGTAAGCTGGGATCGGGCGCGTCCAAAAACATTCAGTACTTC. As protein: CASSKLGSGASKNIQYF. Filled out from reference TRBV28 and TRBJ2-4, the complete variable domain reads DVKVTQSSRYLVKRTGEKVFLECVQDMDHENMFWYRQDPGLGLRLIYFSYDVKMKEKGDIPEGYSVSREKKERFSLILESASTNQTSMYLCASSKLGSGASKNIQYFGAGTRLSVL.

The rearrangement links TRBV20-1 to TRBJ2-5; 7 positions agree with TRBD2. The CDR3 runs 14 residues. The germline V gene has CDR1 DFQATT and CDR2 SNEGSKA (reference sequence). V shed 5 bases and J 3 bases; nucleotides not matched to a gene: 9. The CDR3 loop is CSAGRGAGKETQYF. DNA for the CDR3: TGCAGTGCTGGGAGGGGTGCGGGGAAAGAGACCCAGTACTTC.